This TCR beta chain derives from a study of PD-L1 blockade in urothelial cancer. Looking at the study overall: Samples of blood were analyzed 3 weeks (second dose) and 6 weeks after treatment start. The study's findings and limits: Pretreatment peripheral blood TCR clonality that fell below the median predicted better survival among the patients studied.

Remarks on this clone: What it binds is not known.

Trimming shortened V by 7 bases and J by 1 base, and 10 bases separated the two germline ends. This CDR3 is built from 12 residues. CDR1 is SQVTM and CDR2 is ANQGSEA in the germline V gene. Sequenced by immunoSEQ multiplex PCR; TCRdb stores in-frame clones only, minus some. The data show fewer than 75,000 clones, around four fifths seen once. The sample was PBMCs, taken around atezolizumab (anti-PD-L1) treatment. This TCR was sampled from a man aged 65-85 years with urothelial cancer. The rearrangement links TRBV29-1 to TRBJ2-5; no firm D call. The CDR3 loop is CSAQRSQETQYF. In DNA, the CDR3 is TGCAGCGCCCAGAGGTCCCAAGAGACCCAGTACTTC.